The 10 T cell receptor beta chains given below trace back to one sample, sequenced in a study of blood T cell repertoires in COVID-19. Clones were sequenced by immunoSEQ multiplex PCR, and TCRdb holds only the in-frame ones, with some missing. Of under 200,000 clones detected, approximately 83% appear once; the ten largest clones hold over 1.5%. Sequenced material: peripheral blood. The receptors here all came from a human donor in a cohort sampled during active COVID-19.

This CDR3 reads CASSVVQGARYGYTF. CDR3 coding DNA: TGTGCCAGCAGCGTAGTCCAGGGGGCTCGCTATGGCTACACCTTC. The rearrangement uses TRBV9 and TRBJ1-2; TRBD1 matches at 8 bases. CDR1 SGDLS and CDR2 YYNGEE come from the germline V gene. V trimming: 0 bases; J trimming: 4 bases; junction bases outside the gene matches: 5. CDR3 size: 15 residues.

CDR3 amino acids: CASRPDRGSYNEQFF. The CDR3 bases are TGTGCCAGCAGACCCGACAGGGGCTCCTACAATGAGCAGTTCTTC. This chain connects TRBV27 to TRBJ2-1; 8 bases agree with TRBD1. Germline V gene lookup returns CDR1 MNHEY and CDR2 SMNVEV (reference sequence). J lost 0 bases, V lost 6 bases, and 4 bases had no gene match. CDR3 length equals 15 residues.

The V call is TRBV7-2, the J call TRBJ1-4; D is undetermined. The CDR3 runs 16 residues. The germline V gene encodes CDR1 SGHTA and CDR2 FQGNSA. The V gene lost 0 bases and the J gene lost 4 bases, with 12 bases spanning the gap. The chain's CDR3 is CASSLAVGGYNEKLFF. The CDR3 region has the DNA TGTGCCAGCAGCTTAGCGGTCGGCGGCTATAATGAAAAACTGTTTTTT.

V and J are TRBV28 and TRBJ2-7, with 9 bases matching TRBD2. CDR3 size: 18 residues. V was clipped by 0 bases and J by 1 base; unmatched bases: 10. Germline CDR1 and CDR2: MDHEN and SYDVKM. The CDR3 reads CASSLWGVVSGRSYEQYF. The CDR3 DNA sequence: TGTGCCAGCAGTTTATGGGGGGTGGTGAGCGGGAGGTCCTACGAGCAGTACTTC.

This sequence joins TRBV10-2 and TRBJ2-7; 7 nucleotides align to TRBD1. The ends lost 3 bases at V and 4 bases at J; junction bases unmatched: 6. The CDR3 has 14 amino acids. CDR1 and CDR2 from the germline V gene are WSHSY and SAAADI. For the CDR3, the DNA is TGCGCCAGCAGTGACCCGGGACAGTATTACGAGCAGTACTTC. Residues: CASSDPGQYYEQYF.

The chain combines TRBV11-2 with TRBJ2-3, with TRBD2 identical over 8 bases. This CDR3 contains 15 residues. The V gene's germline CDR1 is SGHAT and CDR2 FQNNGV. V dropped 7 bases and J dropped 5; count of bases not matched to a gene: 11. CDR3 residues: CASTVNGRAGDTQYF. CDR3 bases: TGTGCCAGCACCGTTAACGGGAGGGCCGGAGATACGCAGTATTTT.

The gene calls are TRBV7-8 and TRBJ2-2; TRBD1 matches at 10 bases. The CDR3 covers 17 residues. The germline CDR1 and CDR2 sequences are SGHVS and FQNEAQ. Trimming took 5 bases from V and 6 from J; bases not matched to a gene: 12. The chain's CDR3 is CASSRHRDRGLAGELFF. The CDR3 region has the DNA TGTGCCAGCAGCCGTCACCGGGACAGGGGATTGGCCGGGGAGCTGTTTTTT.

V is TRBV7-2 and J is TRBJ1-6, with 7 bases matching TRBD1. This CDR3 is 15 amino acids long. V dropped 3 bases and J dropped 6; count of bases not matched to a gene: 5. Germline loops: CDR1 SGHTA, CDR2 FQGNSA. CDR3 sequence (DNA): TGTGCCAGCAGCTTTTGGACAGGCAGTAATTCACCCCTCCACTTT. Its translation is CASSFWTGSNSPLHF. The full variable domain, with the rest looked up from reference TRBV7-2 and TRBJ1-6, is GAGVSQSPSNKVTEKGKDVELRCDPISGHTALYWYRQSLGQGLEFLIYFQGNSAPDKSGLPSDRFSAERTGGSVSTLTIQRTQQEDSAVYLCASSFWTGSNSPLHFGNGTRLTVT.

The V call is TRBV6-2 or TRBV6-3, the J call TRBJ2-7, with a possible D match to TRBD1 (5 bases). The V and J ends lost 3 bases and 6 bases respectively, with 15 bases between them. The CDR3 consists of 14 residues. Germline loops: CDR1 MNHEY, CDR2 SVGEGT. The CDR3 sequence is CASSYQGLEIEQYF. The CDR3 coding sequence is TGTGCCAGCAGTTATCAGGGCCTAGAGATCGAGCAGTACTTC.

The V gene is TRBV28, the J gene TRBJ2-5, with 8 bases aligning to TRBD1. CDR3 length equals 15 residues. Germline V lookup: CDR1 MDHEN, CDR2 SYDVKM. V shed 6 bases, J shed 4 bases, and the junction held 10 bases outside the gene matches. CDR3 in amino acids: CASRKQGGSRETQYF. The DNA of the CDR3 is TGTGCCAGCAGGAAACAGGGGGGAAGTCGAGAGACCCAGTACTTC.